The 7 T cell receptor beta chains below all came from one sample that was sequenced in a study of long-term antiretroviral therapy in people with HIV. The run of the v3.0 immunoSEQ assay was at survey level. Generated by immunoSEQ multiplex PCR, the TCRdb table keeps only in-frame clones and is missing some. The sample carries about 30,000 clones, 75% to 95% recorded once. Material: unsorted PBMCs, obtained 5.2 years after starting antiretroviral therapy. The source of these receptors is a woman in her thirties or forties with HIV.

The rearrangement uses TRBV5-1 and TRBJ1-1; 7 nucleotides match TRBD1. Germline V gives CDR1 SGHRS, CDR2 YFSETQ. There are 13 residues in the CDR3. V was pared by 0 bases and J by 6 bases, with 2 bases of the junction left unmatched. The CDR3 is CASSLEQGAEAFF. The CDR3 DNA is TGCGCCAGCAGCTTGGAGCAGGGGGCTGAAGCTTTCTTT.

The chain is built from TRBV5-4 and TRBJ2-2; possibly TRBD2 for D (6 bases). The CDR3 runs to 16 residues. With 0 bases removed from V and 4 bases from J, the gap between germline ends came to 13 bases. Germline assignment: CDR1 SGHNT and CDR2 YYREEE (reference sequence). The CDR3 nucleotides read TGTGCCAGCAGCTTGGCCCCGGGAGCGGGCACCGGGGAGCTGTTTTTT. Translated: CASSLAPGAGTGELFF.

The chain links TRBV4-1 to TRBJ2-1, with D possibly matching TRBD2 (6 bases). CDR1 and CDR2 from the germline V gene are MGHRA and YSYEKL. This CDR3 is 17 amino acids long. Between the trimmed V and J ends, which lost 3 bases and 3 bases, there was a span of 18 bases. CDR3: CASSQVSLEGGYNEQFF. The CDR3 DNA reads TGCGCCAGCAGCCAGGTTAGTTTAGAGGGAGGCTACAATGAGCAGTTCTTC.

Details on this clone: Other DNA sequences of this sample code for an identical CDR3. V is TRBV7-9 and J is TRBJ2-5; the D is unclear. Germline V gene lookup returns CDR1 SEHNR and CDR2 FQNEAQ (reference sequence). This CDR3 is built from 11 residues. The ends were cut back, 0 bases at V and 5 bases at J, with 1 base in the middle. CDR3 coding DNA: TGTGCCAGCAGCTTAGCTGAGACCCAGTACTTC. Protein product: CASSLAETQYF.

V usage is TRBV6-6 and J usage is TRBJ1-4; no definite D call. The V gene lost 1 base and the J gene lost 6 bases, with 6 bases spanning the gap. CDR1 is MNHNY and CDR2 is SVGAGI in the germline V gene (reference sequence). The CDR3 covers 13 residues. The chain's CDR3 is CASSYFGDEKLFF. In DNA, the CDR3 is TGTGCCAGCAGTTACTTCGGTGATGAAAAACTGTTTTTT.

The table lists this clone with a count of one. The chain's CDR3 is CASSQGWDRNSPLHF. The CDR3 region has the DNA TGTGCCAGCAGCCAAGGTTGGGACCGAAATTCACCCCTCCACTTT. The chain uses TRBV4-2 and TRBJ1-6; maybe TRBD1 (5 bases). Per germline, CDR1 LGHNA and CDR2 YNFKEQ. Trimming stripped 1 base from V and 7 bases from J, with 11 bases between. The CDR3 extends over 15 amino acids.

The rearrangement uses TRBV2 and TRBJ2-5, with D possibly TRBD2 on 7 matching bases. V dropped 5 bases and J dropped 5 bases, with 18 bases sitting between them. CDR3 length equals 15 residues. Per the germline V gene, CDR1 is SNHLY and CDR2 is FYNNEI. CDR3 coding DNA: TGTGCCAGCAGTCAGATGGGGGGGCGCGAGGAGACCCAGTACTTC. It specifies CASSQMGGREETQYF.